A single T cell receptor (beta chain) is shown here with its context. The antigen remains undetermined. This sample is part of a study of cytomegalovirus exposure and HLA in healthy donors. Per the germline V gene, CDR1 is WSHSY and CDR2 is SAAADI. This CDR3 spans 14 amino acids. Trimming left V 7 bases short and J 4 bases short, with 16 bases between. Regarding the study as a whole: Specificity for CMV antigens was confirmed in vitro for three of the CMV-associated chains. As a later analysis showed, a missense DCLRE1C variant was linked to trimming of TCR beta V- and J-genes. Later analysis suggested most CMV-associated TCR beta chains were HLA-restricted.

PCR amplification relied on 60 Vbeta primers (plus 13 Jbeta primers). Assay: immunoSEQ multiplex PCR; the TCRdb copy retains only in-frame clones and omits some. The sample carries over 40,000 clones, roughly nine tenths recorded once. The material sequenced was PBMCs. This chain uses TRBV10-2 with TRBJ2-5, with a possible D match to TRBD1 (6 bases). The TCR comes from a woman in her 40s in good health and CMV-seropositive. The CDR3 nucleotides read TGCGCCAGCAACCCTCACACAGGGTCAGAGACCCAGTACTTC. This encodes CASNPHTGSETQYF.